This T cell receptor beta chain was identified during a study of type 1 regulatory T cells. About the study: T-allo10 is an in vitro-generated, Tr1-enriched CD4 T cell product specific for alloantigen.

After removal of 1 base from V and 7 bases from J, the junction contained 6 bases not matched to a gene. The CDR3 is 15 residues long. Germline CDR1 and CDR2: SGHRS and YFSETQ. This clonotype was seen only a few times. Antigen specificity is unknown. From the reads, TCRdb called clonotypes with MiXCR, one entry per CDR3 protein. Of roughly 21,000 distinct CDR3 sequences listed, roughly 50% are singletons. The TCR comes from a human donor in good health. The V and J genes are TRBV5-1 and TRBJ1-4, with 8 bases fitting TRBD1. The specimen sequenced was cultured T cells, either the whole culture or a sorted T cell fraction (not recorded which). The CDR3 spells CASSLSTGAAEKLFF. The CDR3 nucleotides are TGCGCCAGCAGCTTGTCGACAGGGGCGGCTGAAAAACTGTTTTTT.